This TCR beta chain was found in a study of glioma-infiltrating T cells. Using RNA template, CDR3s of TCR alpha and beta were amplified with iRepertoire arm-PCR. Tissue mRNA or PBMC total RNA, roughly 90-400 ng, went into one-step reverse transcription and amplification. TCRdb ran MiXCR on the multiplex PCR reads and lists one entry per CDR3 protein. The table has around 190,000 distinct CDR3 sequences, approximately 30% seen once; the top ten hold 20% to 25%. The table lists this clonotype with many counts. Its antigen is as yet unknown. Study findings and constraints: Non-neoplastic patients had below-expected tissue-blood divergence, while all gliomas exceeded expectation. Only very few CDR3 sequences appeared in both tissue and blood.

J lost 3 bases, V lost 5 bases, and 9 bases had no gene match. The CDR3 spans 15 residues. The germline CDR1 and CDR2 sequences are SGHTA and FQGNSA. The J gene is TRBJ1-2, the V gene TRBV7-2; 7 bases align to TRBD1. The clonotype originates from a human donor with low-grade glioma or glioblastoma, undergoing nonglioma brain surgery, or in good health (not recorded which). Sequenced input: glioma tissue, nonneoplastic brain tissue, or PBMCs (not recorded which). The CDR3 here is CASSQGGQVDYGYTF. The CDR3 DNA sequence: TGTGCCAGCAGCCAGGGGGGGCAAGTGGACTATGGCTACACCTTC.